Each of the 19 T cell receptor beta chains below was sequenced from the same sample in a study of sequential checkpoint blockade in melanoma. Treatment specified: randomized to nivolumab then ipilimumab (arm A) or the reverse (arm B). Method: immunoSEQ multiplex PCR; TCRdb's copy keeps in-frame clones and lacks some. Of roughly 20,000 clones in the sample, roughly four fifths are singletons; the top ten hold roughly half. This sample comprised CD8+ T cells sorted from blood (inferred from file names), obtained from a patient given nivolumab and ipilimumab in sequence. All receptors come from a human donor with melanoma.

V and J are TRBV6-5 and TRBJ2-7; 7 bases match TRBD1. The V gene's germline CDR1 is MNHEY and CDR2 SVGAGI. The trim removed 2 bases at V and 4 bases at J, leaving 5 bases unmatched. This CDR3 is 14 amino acids long. DNA for the CDR3: TGTGCCAGCAGTTACGAGGGACAGCCGTACGAGCAGTACTTC. As protein: CASSYEGQPYEQYF.

The chain joins TRBV6-6 to TRBJ2-2; 10 bases map to TRBD1. From germline, CDR1 is MNHNY and CDR2 SVGAGI (reference sequence). There are 15 residues in the CDR3. V dropped 5 bases and J dropped 7; count of bases not matched to a gene: 7. CDR3 DNA: TGTGCCAGCAGTACCGCGGGACAGGGGATCGGGGAGCTGTTTTTT. It codes for CASSTAGQGIGELFF.

The chain carries TRBV7-2 and TRBJ2-1; maybe TRBD2 (5 bases). The CDR3 is 16 residues long. V lost 1 base to trimming and J lost 10 bases, with 20 bases between them. Germline V gives CDR1 SGHTA, CDR2 FQGNSA. Here the CDR3 reads CASSLDRLAPPQEQFF. The CDR3 nucleotides are TGTGCCAGCAGCTTAGACCGGCTAGCCCCCCCACAGGAGCAGTTCTTC.

The chain couples TRBV5-1 to TRBJ2-5; 7 bases line up with TRBD1. J was trimmed by 4 bases and V by 4 bases; bases with no gene match: 7. In germline, CDR1 is SGHRS, CDR2 YFSETQ. This CDR3 has 14 amino acids. The CDR3, as DNA: TGCGCCAGCAGCCAGTCGACAGGGAGAGAGACCCAGTACTTC. Translated, it gives CASSQSTGRETQYF. Supplemented by reference TRBV5-1 and TRBJ2-5, the full variable domain reads KAGVTQTPRYLIKTRGQQVTLSCSPISGHRSVSWYQQTPGQGLQFLFEYFSETQRNKGNFPGRFSGRQFSNSRSEMNVSTLELGDSALYLCASSQSTGRETQYFGPGTRLLVL.

CDR3 region: CASSQVQGANYGYTF. The CDR3 bases are TGCGCCAGCAGCCAAGTCCAGGGTGCTAACTATGGCTACACCTTC. The V call is TRBV4-3, the J call TRBJ1-2, with D tentatively TRBD1 (5 bases). The CDR3 extends over 15 amino acids. Germline V gene lookup returns CDR1 LGHNA and CDR2 YSLEER. V was trimmed by 1 base and J by 0 bases, leaving 9 bases between them.

This clone has just one count. The CDR3 DNA sequence: TGTGCCAGCAGCTTGCCGCGGGGTGAGCCCTACAATGAGCAGTTCTTC. The encoded protein is CASSLPRGEPYNEQFF. The chain joins TRBV5-8 to TRBJ2-1; a possible D gene is TRBD2 (6 bases). Trimming removed 1 base at V and 2 bases at J, with 13 bases between. Germline assignment: CDR1 SGHTS and CDR2 YDEGEE. CDR3 size: 16 residues.

The chain couples TRBV9 to TRBJ2-1; D possibly corresponds to TRBD1 (5 bases). Germline assignment: CDR1 SGDLS and CDR2 YYNGEE. The CDR3 is made up of 16 amino acids. V dropped 1 base and J dropped 8 bases, with 19 bases sitting between them. CDR3 DNA sequence: TGTGCCAGCAGCGTATTTGCTTCAGGGCTTGGGGATGAGCAGTTCTTC. Protein: CASSVFASGLGDEQFF.

CDR3 loop: CASSQGSLTTKETQYF. The CDR3 region has the DNA TGCGCCAGCAGCCAAGGTAGCCTAACGACCAAAGAGACCCAGTACTTC. V is TRBV4-3 and J is TRBJ2-5; D not certain. Germline CDR1 LGHNA, CDR2 YSLEER. CDR3 length: 16 residues. V dropped 1 base and J dropped 3 bases, with 15 bases sitting between them.

V is TRBV19 and J is TRBJ2-5; 7 bases line up with TRBD1. This CDR3 has 18 residues. Looked up from germline, CDR1 is LNHDA and CDR2 is SQIVND (reference sequence). V trimming: 3 bases; J trimming: 2 bases; junction bases outside the gene matches: 15. The DNA of the CDR3 is TGTGCCAGTAGTATCCGGACCCAGCCAGGGGGAACACAAGAGACCCAGTACTTC. Translation gives CASSIRTQPGGTQETQYF.

The V gene is TRBV5-6, the J gene TRBJ2-3; 12 bases fit TRBD2. V lost 3 bases and J lost 0; bases outside the gene matches: 8. Per the germline V gene, CDR1 is SGHDT and CDR2 is YYEEEE. The CDR3 consists of 18 residues. The CDR3 DNA reads as TGTGCCAGCAGCTGGGACCTAGCGGGGGGGAAAAGCACAGATACGCAGTATTTT. Translated, it gives CASSWDLAGGKSTDTQYF.

CDR3 region: CASSPGGGTDTQYF. The CDR3 coding sequence is TGTGCCAGCAGCCCCGGGGGGGGCACAGATACGCAGTATTTT. The rearrangement uses TRBV9 and TRBJ2-3; 8 bases agree with TRBD2. V gave up 4 bases and J gave up 1 base; unmatched junction bases: 2. The germline gives CDR1 SGDLS, CDR2 YYNGEE. This CDR3 spans 14 amino acids.

The chain joins TRBV7-9 to TRBJ2-1, with D uncertain. V was pared by 10 bases and J by 6 bases, with 10 bases between. Germline CDR1 SEHNR, CDR2 FQNEAQ (reference sequence). There are 11 residues in the CDR3. The CDR3 sequence is CATTSTNEQFF. The CDR3 DNA reads as TGTGCCACCACCTCTACCAATGAGCAGTTCTTC.

V and J are TRBV13 and TRBJ2-3; TRBD2 is a possible D gene (5 bases). Germline V CDR1 and CDR2: PRHDT, FYEKMQ (reference sequence). This CDR3 region has 13 residues. Trimming stripped 2 bases from V and 4 bases from J, with 7 bases between. The CDR3 DNA follows: TGTGCCAGCAGCTTACGGGGTCCAGATACGCAGTATTTT. This translates into CASSLRGPDTQYF.

V gene TRBV6-5 combines with J gene TRBJ2-7; the D gene is possibly TRBD2 (5 bases). CDR3 length: 15 residues. CDR1 MNHEY and CDR2 SVGAGI come from the germline V gene. Deletions cut 2 bases from V and 2 bases from J, with 13 bases between. The CDR3 nucleotides are TGTGCCAGCAGTTACGGGAACCTCGGGGCCTACGAGCAGTACTTC. Translating gives CASSYGNLGAYEQYF.

The chain recombines TRBV2 with TRBJ1-5; D is possibly TRBD1 (6 bases). Trimming left V 1 base short and J 3 bases short, with 13 bases between. CDR3 size: 16 residues. Germline CDR1 SNHLY, CDR2 FYNNEI. CDR3 coding DNA: TGTGCCAGCAGTGAAGGTCTAGGACAGTTCAATCAGCCCCAGCATTTT. Protein sequence: CASSEGLGQFNQPQHF.

This clone appeared once. The V call is TRBV4-2, the J call TRBJ2-1; possible D gene TRBD2, 6 bases. From germline, CDR1 is LGHNA and CDR2 YNFKEQ. The CDR3 sequence is 12 residues long. The germline V and J ends were trimmed by 1 base and 9 bases, with 7 bases remaining between them. Here the CDR3 reads CASSQAGVEQFF. The CDR3 nucleotides read TGTGCCAGCAGCCAAGCGGGGGTTGAGCAGTTCTTC.

The V and J genes are TRBV4-2 and TRBJ1-6; D is undetermined. Trimming stripped 3 bases from V and 2 bases from J, with 11 bases between. Per the germline V gene, CDR1 is LGHNA and CDR2 is YNFKEQ. The CDR3 spans 16 residues. The CDR3 region is CASSHAMVTYNSPLHF. The CDR3 nucleotides read TGTGCCAGCAGCCATGCGATGGTTACCTATAATTCACCCCTCCACTTT.

Written as DNA, the CDR3 is TGTGCCAGCAGTCCCGGACAGGGACTCTACAATGAGCAGTTCTTC. Translated, it gives CASSPGQGLYNEQFF. V and J are TRBV7-9 and TRBJ2-1; 8 nucleotides match TRBD1. The CDR3 extends over 15 amino acids. The ends lost 6 bases at V and 3 bases at J; junction bases unmatched: 7. The germline V gene has CDR1 SEHNR and CDR2 FQNEAQ (reference sequence).

The chain recombines TRBV20-1 with TRBJ1-1; TRBD1 might be the D (6 bases). The germline CDR1 and CDR2 sequences are DFQATT and SNEGSKA (reference sequence). This CDR3 region has 11 residues. V was pared by 0 bases and J by 11 bases, with 10 bases between. The CDR3 loop is CSARDQGPAFF. CDR3 coding DNA: TGCAGTGCTAGAGATCAGGGGCCCGCTTTCTTT.